These T cell receptor beta chains were read from a single sample in a study of long-term antiretroviral therapy in people with HIV. Measured with immunoSEQ multiplex PCR; TCRdb has only the in-frame clones, and not every one. The sample has tens of thousands of clones, around 97% seen once. Here the sequenced sample was unsorted PBMCs, taken 6.9 years after starting antiretroviral therapy. All receptors come from a man aged 25 to 40 with HIV. The CDR3 runs from the conserved cysteine through the conserved F or W.

V	J	CDR3
TRBV19	TRBJ2-4	CASSIVGLAGKNIQYF
TRBV2	TRBJ1-3	CASSGFGVYSGNTIYF
TRBV7-2	TRBJ2-7	CASSLIAGGYEQYF
TRBV29-1	TRBJ2-7	CSVLGPRLEQYF
TRBV2	TRBJ1-1	CASSASSLTEAFF
TRBV7-8	TRBJ1-6	CASSPVRGLVHF
TRBV7-2	TRBJ2-5	CASSSRTDVAQYF
TRBV10-3	TRBJ2-7	CAISESSGDWEQYF
TRBV6-1	TRBJ1-2	CASSEATIPPNYGYTF
TRBV6-5	TRBJ2-1	CASSRRGGLYNEQFF
TRBV6-1	TRBJ2-7	CATLDPGTASYEQYF
TRBV29-1	TRBJ2-4	CSALAGAPKNIQYF
TRBV19	TRBJ1-2	CASSPAGGANYGYTF
TRBV19	TRBJ1-4	CASSSSGKEKLFF
TRBV9	TRBJ2-7	CASSASASGGTYYEQYF
TRBV4-2	TRBJ1-1	CASSQEVLAEAFF
TRBV4-1	TRBJ2-1	CASRPPPGLNYNEQFF
TRBV10-3	TRBJ2-3	CAIGTSTDTQYF
TRBV4-3	TRBJ2-7	CASSQEAGPAYEQYF
TRBV7-6	TRBJ2-7	CASSSEPSYEQYF